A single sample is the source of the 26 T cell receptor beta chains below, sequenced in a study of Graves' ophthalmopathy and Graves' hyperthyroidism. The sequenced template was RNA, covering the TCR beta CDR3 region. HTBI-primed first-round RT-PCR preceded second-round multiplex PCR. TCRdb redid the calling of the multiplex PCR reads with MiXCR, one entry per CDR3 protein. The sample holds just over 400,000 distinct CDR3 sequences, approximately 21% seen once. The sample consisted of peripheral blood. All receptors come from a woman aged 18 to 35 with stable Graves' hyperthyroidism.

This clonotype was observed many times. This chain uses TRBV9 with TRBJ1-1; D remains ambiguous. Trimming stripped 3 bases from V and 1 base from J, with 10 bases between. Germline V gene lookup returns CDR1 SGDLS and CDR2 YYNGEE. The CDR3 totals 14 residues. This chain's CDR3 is CASSATSKNTEAFF. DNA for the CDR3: TGTGCCAGCAGCGCCACGTCGAAGAACACTGAAGCTTTCTTT.

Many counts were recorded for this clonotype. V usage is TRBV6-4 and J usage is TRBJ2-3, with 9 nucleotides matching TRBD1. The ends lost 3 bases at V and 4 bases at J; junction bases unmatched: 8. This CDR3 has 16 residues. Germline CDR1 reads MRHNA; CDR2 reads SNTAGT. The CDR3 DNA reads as TGTGCCAGCAGTGATTCCCGGGACAGGGACGCAGATACGCAGTATTTT. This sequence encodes CASSDSRDRDADTQYF.

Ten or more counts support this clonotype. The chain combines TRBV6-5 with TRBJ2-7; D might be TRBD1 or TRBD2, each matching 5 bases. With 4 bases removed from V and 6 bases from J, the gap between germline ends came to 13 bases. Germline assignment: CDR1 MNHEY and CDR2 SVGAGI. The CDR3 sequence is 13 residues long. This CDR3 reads CASSLGRVSEQYF. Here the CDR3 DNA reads TGTGCCAGCAGTTTGGGGCGGGTTAGCGAGCAGTACTTC.

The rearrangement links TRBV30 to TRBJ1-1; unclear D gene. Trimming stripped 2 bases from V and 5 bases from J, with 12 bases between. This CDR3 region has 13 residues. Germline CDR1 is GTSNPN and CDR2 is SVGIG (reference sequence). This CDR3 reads CAWSLLGGTEAFF. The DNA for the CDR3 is TGTGCCTGGAGTCTGTTGGGTGGGACTGAAGCTTTCTTT.

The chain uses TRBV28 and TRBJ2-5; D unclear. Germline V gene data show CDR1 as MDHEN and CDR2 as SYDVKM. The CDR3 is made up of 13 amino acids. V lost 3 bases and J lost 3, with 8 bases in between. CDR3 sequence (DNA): TGTGCCAGCAGTTTCGCCGTTGAAGAGACCCAGTACTTC. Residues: CASSFAVEETQYF.

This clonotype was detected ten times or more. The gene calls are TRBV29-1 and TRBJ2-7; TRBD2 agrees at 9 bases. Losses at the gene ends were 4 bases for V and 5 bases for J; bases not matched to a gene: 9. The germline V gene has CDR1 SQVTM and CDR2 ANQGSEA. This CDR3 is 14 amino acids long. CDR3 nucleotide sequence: TGCAGCGTTGGATTTAGCGGGAGTGGTAACGAGCAGTACTTC. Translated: CSVGFSGSGNEQYF.

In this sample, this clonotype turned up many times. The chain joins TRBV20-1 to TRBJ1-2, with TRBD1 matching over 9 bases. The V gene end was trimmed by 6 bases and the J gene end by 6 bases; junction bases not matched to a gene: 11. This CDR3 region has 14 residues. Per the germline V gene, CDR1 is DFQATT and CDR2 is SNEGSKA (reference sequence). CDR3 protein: CSANRGRSLHGYTF. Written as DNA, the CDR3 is TGCAGTGCCAACAGGGGGCGATCCTTGCATGGCTACACCTTC.

CDR3 residues: CSAISGTGSYEQYF. The CDR3 DNA is TGCAGTGCGATCTCCGGGACAGGATCCTACGAGCAGTACTTC. The rearrangement joins TRBV20-1 to TRBJ2-7, with 8 nucleotides matching TRBD1. V gave up 6 bases and J gave up 1 base; unmatched junction bases: 8. CDR3 size: 14 residues. CDR1 is DFQATT and CDR2 is SNEGSKA in the germline V gene (reference sequence).

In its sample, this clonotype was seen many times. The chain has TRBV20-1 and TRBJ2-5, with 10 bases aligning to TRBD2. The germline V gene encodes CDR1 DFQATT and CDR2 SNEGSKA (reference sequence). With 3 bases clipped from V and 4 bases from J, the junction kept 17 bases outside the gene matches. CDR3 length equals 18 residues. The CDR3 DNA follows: TGCAGTGCTAGGGGGGGGCTTCGAGCGGGAGGGCGGCGAGAGACCCAGTACTTC. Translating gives CSARGGLRAGGRRETQYF.

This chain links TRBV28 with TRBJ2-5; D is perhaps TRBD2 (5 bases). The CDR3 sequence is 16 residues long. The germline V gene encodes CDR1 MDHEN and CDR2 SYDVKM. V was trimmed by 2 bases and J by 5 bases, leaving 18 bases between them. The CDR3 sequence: CASSLPATGSYETQYF. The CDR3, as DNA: TGTGCCAGCAGTTTACCCGCCACGGGGAGCTACGAGACCCAGTACTTC.

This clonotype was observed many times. DNA of the CDR3: TGTGCCAGTCGCCCTCAGACATCGCCCACAGGGCCCCAGCATTTT. Translation: CASRPQTSPTGPQHF. The gene calls are TRBV27 and TRBJ1-5; TRBD1 is a possible D gene (5 bases). Trimming removed 9 bases from V and 9 bases from J, with 24 bases in between. In germline, CDR1 is MNHEY, CDR2 SMNVEV (reference sequence). This CDR3 is built from 15 residues.

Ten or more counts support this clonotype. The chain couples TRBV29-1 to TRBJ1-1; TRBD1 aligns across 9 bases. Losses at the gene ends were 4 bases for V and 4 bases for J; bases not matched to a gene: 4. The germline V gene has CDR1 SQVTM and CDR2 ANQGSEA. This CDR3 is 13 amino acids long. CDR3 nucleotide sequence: TGCAGCGTTGCCCCGACAGGGGGCACTGAAGCTTTCTTT. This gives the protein CSVAPTGGTEAFF. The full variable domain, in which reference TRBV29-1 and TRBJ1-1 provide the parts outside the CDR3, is SAVISQKPSRDICQRGTSLTIQCQVDSQVTMMFWYRQQPGQSLTLIATANQGSEATYESGFVIDKFPISRPNLTFSTLTVSNMSPEDSSIYLCSVAPTGGTEAFFGQGTRLTVV.

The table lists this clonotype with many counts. The CDR3 DNA reads as TGTGCCAGCTCACCGGAGTCGAGGGGAACTGAAGCTTTCTTT. This encodes CASSPESRGTEAFF. The chain joins TRBV18 to TRBJ1-1, with D maybe TRBD1 (5 bases). V dropped 3 bases and J dropped 5 bases, with 13 bases sitting between them. This CDR3 is built from 14 residues. In germline, CDR1 is KGHSH, CDR2 LQKENI.

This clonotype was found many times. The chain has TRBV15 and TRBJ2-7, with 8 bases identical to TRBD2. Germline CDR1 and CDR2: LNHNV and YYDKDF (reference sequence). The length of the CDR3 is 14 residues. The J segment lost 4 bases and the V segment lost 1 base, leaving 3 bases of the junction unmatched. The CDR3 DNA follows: TGTGCCACCAGCAGAGGAAGCGGGAGTTACGAGCAGTACTTC. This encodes CATSRGSGSYEQYF. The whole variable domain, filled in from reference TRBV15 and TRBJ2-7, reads DAMVIQNPRYQVTQFGKPVTLSCSQTLNHNVMYWYQQKSSQAPKLLFHYYDKDFNNEADTPDNFQSRRPNTSFCFLDIRSPGLGDTAMYLCATSRGSGSYEQYFGPGTRLTVT.

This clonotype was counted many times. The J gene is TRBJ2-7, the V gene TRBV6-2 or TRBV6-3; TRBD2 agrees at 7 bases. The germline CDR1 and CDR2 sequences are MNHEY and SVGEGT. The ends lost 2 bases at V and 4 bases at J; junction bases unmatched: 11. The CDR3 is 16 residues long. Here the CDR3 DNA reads TGTGCCAGCAGTTACGGGACGGGGAGCGGGGATTACGAGCAGTACTTC. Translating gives CASSYGTGSGDYEQYF.

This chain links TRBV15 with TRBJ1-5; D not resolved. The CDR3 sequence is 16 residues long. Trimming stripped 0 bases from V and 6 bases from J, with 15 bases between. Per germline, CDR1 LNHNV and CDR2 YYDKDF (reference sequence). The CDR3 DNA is TGTGCCACCAGCAGAGATCGAGGGAGTGAAGTTCAGCCCCAGCATTTT. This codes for CATSRDRGSEVQPQHF.

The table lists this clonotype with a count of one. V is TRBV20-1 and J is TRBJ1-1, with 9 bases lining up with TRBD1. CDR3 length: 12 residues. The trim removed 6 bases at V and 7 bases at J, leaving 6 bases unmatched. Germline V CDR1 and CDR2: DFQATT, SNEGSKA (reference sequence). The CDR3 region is CSAWTGDDEAFF. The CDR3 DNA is TGCAGTGCATGGACAGGGGATGATGAAGCTTTCTTT.

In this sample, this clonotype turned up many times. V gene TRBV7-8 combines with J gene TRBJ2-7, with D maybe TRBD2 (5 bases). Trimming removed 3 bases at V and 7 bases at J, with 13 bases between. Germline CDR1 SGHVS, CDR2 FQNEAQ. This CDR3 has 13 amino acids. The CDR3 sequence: CASSFTSQREQYF. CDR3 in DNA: TGTGCCAGCAGCTTCACCTCACAGCGGGAGCAGTACTTC.

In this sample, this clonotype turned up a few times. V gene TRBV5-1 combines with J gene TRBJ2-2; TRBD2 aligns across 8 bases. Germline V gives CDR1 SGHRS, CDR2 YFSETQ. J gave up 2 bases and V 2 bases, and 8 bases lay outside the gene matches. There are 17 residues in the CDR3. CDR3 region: CASSFQPLAGNTGELFF. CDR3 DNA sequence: TGCGCCAGCAGCTTCCAACCTCTAGCGGGCAACACCGGGGAGCTGTTTTTT.

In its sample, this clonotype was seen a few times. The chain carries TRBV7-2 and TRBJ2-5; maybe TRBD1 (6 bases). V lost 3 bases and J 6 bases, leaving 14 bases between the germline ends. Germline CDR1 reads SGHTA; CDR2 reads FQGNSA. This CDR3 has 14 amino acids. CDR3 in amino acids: CASSFPGTPQTQYF. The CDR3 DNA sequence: TGTGCCAGCAGCTTTCCCGGGACACCACAGACCCAGTACTTC. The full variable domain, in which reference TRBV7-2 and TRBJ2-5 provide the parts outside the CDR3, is GAGVSQSPSNKVTEKGKDVELRCDPISGHTALYWYRQSLGQGLEFLIYFQGNSAPDKSGLPSDRFSAERTGGSVSTLTIQRTQQEDSAVYLCASSFPGTPQTQYFGPGTRLLVL.

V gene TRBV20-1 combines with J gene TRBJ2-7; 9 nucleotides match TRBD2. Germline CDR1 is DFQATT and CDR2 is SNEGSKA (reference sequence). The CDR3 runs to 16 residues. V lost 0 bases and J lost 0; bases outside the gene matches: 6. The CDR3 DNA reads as TGCAGTGCTAGAGATCGCCAGCGGGAGGCCTCCTACGAGCAGTACTTC. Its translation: CSARDRQREASYEQYF.

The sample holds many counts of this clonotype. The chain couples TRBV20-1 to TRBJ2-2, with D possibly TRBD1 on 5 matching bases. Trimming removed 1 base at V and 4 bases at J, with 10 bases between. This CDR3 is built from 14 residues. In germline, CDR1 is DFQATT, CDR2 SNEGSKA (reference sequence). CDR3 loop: CSARVPRVTGELFF. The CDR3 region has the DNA TGCAGTGCTAGAGTCCCCAGGGTCACCGGGGAGCTGTTTTTT.

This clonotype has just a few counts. The CDR3 DNA follows: TGTGCCAGCAGTGAAGCTGAACAGGGGTCAGATACGCAGTATTTT. Its protein product is CASSEAEQGSDTQYF. The chain carries TRBV6-1 and TRBJ2-3; 7 bases map to TRBD1. The CDR3 sequence is 15 residues long. J gave up 4 bases and V 0 bases, and 4 bases lay outside the gene matches. Germline V lookup: CDR1 MNHNS, CDR2 SASEGT.

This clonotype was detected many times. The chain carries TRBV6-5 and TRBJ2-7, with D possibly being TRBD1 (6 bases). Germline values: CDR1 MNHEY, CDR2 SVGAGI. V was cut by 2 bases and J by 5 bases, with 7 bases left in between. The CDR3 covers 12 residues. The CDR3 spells CASSYRGNEQYF. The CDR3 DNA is TGTGCCAGCAGTTACAGGGGGAACGAGCAGTACTTC.

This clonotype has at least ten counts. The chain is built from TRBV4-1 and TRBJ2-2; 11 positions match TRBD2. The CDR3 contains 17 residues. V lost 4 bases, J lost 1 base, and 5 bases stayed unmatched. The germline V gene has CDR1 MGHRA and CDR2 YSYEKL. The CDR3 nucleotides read TGCGCCAGCAGCCCCTTACTAGCGGGAGTGAACACCGGGGAGCTGTTTTTT. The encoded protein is CASSPLLAGVNTGELFF.

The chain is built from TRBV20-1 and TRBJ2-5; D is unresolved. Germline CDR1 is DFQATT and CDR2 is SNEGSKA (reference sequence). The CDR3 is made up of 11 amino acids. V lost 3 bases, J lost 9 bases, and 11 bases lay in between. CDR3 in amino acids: CSARVAMAQYF. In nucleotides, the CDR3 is TGCAGTGCTAGGGTCGCGATGGCCCAGTACTTC.